These 8 T cell receptor beta chains originate from one sample sequenced in a study of blood T cell repertoires in COVID-19. Data came from immunoSEQ multiplex PCR; TCRdb stores just in-frame clones and leaves some out. The data contain a few hundred thousand clones, about 80% of them singletons. Specimen: PBMCs or T cells enriched from blood (not recorded which). The receptors shown here come from a man aged 25 to 40 with acute COVID-19.

The V and J genes are TRBV27 and TRBJ1-2; tentative D call: TRBD1 (6 bases). The CDR3 covers 16 residues. Trimming took 7 bases from V and 5 from J, leaving 23 bases between them. Germline CDR1 and CDR2: MNHEY and SMNVEV (reference sequence). The CDR3 sequence is CASKPRTEVLLYGYTF. CDR3 nucleotide sequence: TGTGCCAGCAAACCAAGGACAGAAGTCCTCCTATATGGCTACACCTTC.

V and J are TRBV27 and TRBJ1-2; D possibly corresponds to TRBD1 (6 bases). Trimming pared 6 bases from V and 4 bases from J, leaving 18 bases between. This CDR3 region has 15 residues. Germline V lookup: CDR1 MNHEY, CDR2 SMNVEV (reference sequence). The CDR3 region has the DNA TGTGCCAGCAGCCGTCGACAGGAACCCTTCTATGGCTACACCTTC. It translates to CASSRRQEPFYGYTF.

This chain uses TRBV3-1 (or the pseudogene TRBV3-2) with TRBJ1-2; maybe TRBD1 (5 bases). The V gene lost 1 base and the J gene lost 4 bases, with 10 bases spanning the gap. Germline V gives CDR1 LGHDT, CDR2 YNNKEL (reference sequence). This CDR3 is built from 14 residues. The CDR3 DNA follows: TGTGCCAGCAGCCAAGTTAGGGGCCTCTATGGCTACACCTTC. Residues: CASSQVRGLYGYTF.

The chain joins TRBV11-3 to TRBJ1-4; 8 bases are a match to TRBD1. Looked up from germline, CDR1 is SGHNT and CDR2 is YENEEA. The CDR3 is 15 amino acids. V trimming: 4 bases; J trimming: 7 bases; junction bases outside the gene matches: 8. CDR3 region: CASSSTDRGIEKLFF. The CDR3 nucleotides are TGTGCCAGCAGCTCGACCGACAGGGGAATTGAAAAACTGTTTTTT.

As regards this clone: Other nucleotide sequences from this sample produce the same CDR3. The chain is built from TRBV6-5 and TRBJ1-5; D is unclear. The CDR3 extends over 14 amino acids. Deletions cut 0 bases from V and 2 bases from J, with 5 bases between. CDR1 is MNHEY and CDR2 is SVGAGI in the germline V gene. CDR3 DNA sequence: TGTGCCAGCAGTTACTCGCCAGGCAATCAGCCCCAGCATTTT. This translates into CASSYSPGNQPQHF.

The genes are TRBV7-6 and TRBJ2-5; D may be TRBD1 (6 bases). CDR3 length: 14 residues. Per germline, CDR1 SGHVS and CDR2 FNYEAQ. Trimming stripped 5 bases from V and 6 bases from J, with 16 bases between. As DNA, the CDR3 is TGTGCCAGCAGCCAACAGGGTTCAGTCCAGACCCAGTACTTC. The encoded protein is CASSQQGSVQTQYF.

The J gene is TRBJ2-1, the V gene TRBV9; 15 positions agree with TRBD2. The CDR3 has 15 residues. In germline, CDR1 is SGDLS, CDR2 YYNGEE. With 6 bases clipped from V and 8 bases from J, the junction kept 6 bases outside the gene matches. CDR3 sequence (DNA): TGTGCCAGCACCGTGGGACTAGCGGGGGGTCATGAGCAGTTCTTC. Amino acid sequence: CASTVGLAGGHEQFF.

The chain employs TRBV11-3 and TRBJ1-2, with unresolved D. The CDR3 runs 12 residues. Trimming stripped 4 bases from V and 8 bases from J, with 11 bases between. CDR1 is SGHNT and CDR2 is YENEEA in the germline V gene. The CDR3 is CASSSGVLGYTF. For the CDR3, the DNA is TGTGCCAGCAGCTCCGGGGTTTTAGGCTACACCTTC.